This record looks at one T cell receptor beta chain sequence and its context. Its cognate antigen is unknown. The source of the sample is a study of T-cell memory formation after mild COVID-19. For the study at large: Each donor largely had its own TCR clusters. Overall study findings and caveats: Cross-reactive memory apparently joined, as some responding clones appeared in pre-infection memory. Contracting CD4+ clones lay largely in CM and EM, with CD8+ ones residing in EMRA.

Constant-segment-primed 5'RACE gave TCR alpha and TCR beta cDNA libraries with sample barcodes and UMIs. One entry per CDR3 protein results from TCRdb running MiXCR on the 5' RACE reads. In the table there are about 270,000 distinct CDR3 sequences, about a sixth of which are singletons. The length of the CDR3 is 13 residues. Germline V CDR1 and CDR2: SQVTM, ANQGSEA. V was trimmed by 6 bases and J by 6 bases, leaving 18 bases between them. The receptor was derived from a young man who had mild COVID-19 (a few samples of this study predate the infection). Cell type and time point are not known. V usage is TRBV29-1 and J usage is TRBJ2-7, with D maybe TRBD1 (5 bases). Source material: PBMCs or a T cell subset sorted from them (not recorded which). The CDR3 loop reads CSVRTARESEQYV. The CDR3 nucleotides are TGCAGCGTCCGAACGGCCAGGGAAAGCGAGCAGTACGTC.